This entry is about one T cell receptor (beta chain). This clonotype was detected only once. No antigen is known for it. The sample holds no much larger clone one base away, and base qualities are not on file. One read alone is weak evidence. Including cysteine and phenylalanine, the CDR3 has 17 amino acids. Here the CDR3 DNA is all that survives: 51 bases in frame from base 1. Germline trimming amounts to 2 bases on V and 8 bases on J, with 12 as the count of junction bases outside the gene matches. CDR1 and CDR2 were assigned from the germline V gene (reference sequence) as SEHNR and FQNEAQ. Specificity for host alloantigens, anergy, and the capacity for alloantigen-specific suppression were described as properties of donor-derived T-allo10 cells. The data belong to a study of type 1 regulatory T cells (dated by TCRdb to about 2021). As for the study more broadly: The study characterized an in vitro protocol that generated a Tr1-enriched, alloantigen-specific CD4 T cell product named T-allo10. T-allo10 was under clinical evaluation in patients with hematological malignancies receiving allogeneic hematopoietic stem cell transplantation.

Reads for this sample came from an Illumina MiSeq. Using fastp at Q25 and MiXCR, TCRdb reprocessed the public reads and kept productive beta chains. All rows with the same CDR3 protein become a single entry with the most common DNA and genes. This sample gives fewer than 70,000 distinct CDR3 sequences in total; about three fifths of them show up just once. The ten largest clones take up about 8% of the sample. The chain is made from TRBV7-9 and TRBJ1-6, and 7 bases in between align with TRBD1. Input material: cultured T cells, either the whole culture or a sorted T cell fraction (not recorded which). Taken with the paper, the label for cell subset or site translates to: Tr1-enriched cell product generated in vitro against host alloantigens. The TCR was taken from a human donor in good health. The CDR3 protein sequence reads: CASSLYPTGARDSPLHF. The base sequence is TGTGCCAGCAGCTTATATCCTACAGGGGCTCGTGATTCACCCCTCCACTTT.